This T cell receptor (beta chain) derives from a study of blood T cell repertoires in COVID-19. Turning to the study itself: Samples of COVID-19 (acute and convalescent) were obtained from the United States, Italy and Spain.

Germline trimming cut 1 base from V and 3 bases from J; bases unmatched to any gene: 3. Germline CDR1 SGDLS, CDR2 YYNGEE. The CDR3 spans 14 residues. The protocol was immunoSEQ multiplex PCR, while the TCRdb copy is restricted to in-frame clones and leaves out a portion. The sample contains over 100,000 clones, 86% of which appear only once. Only one count was recorded for this clone. This chain joins TRBV9 and TRBJ1-1; TRBD1 aligns across 7 bases. This TCR came from a man aged 40-49 years with acute or convalescent COVID-19. Sequences were obtained from peripheral blood. The CDR3 DNA is TGTGCCAGCAGCGTACTCCAGGGGGACACTGAAGCTTTCTTT. Translation: CASSVLQGDTEAFF.